Listed here are 2 T cell receptor beta chains from one sample, sequenced in a study of Ad26.COV2.S vaccination and SARS-CoV-2 variants. The method was immunoSEQ multiplex PCR; TCRdb's version includes in-frame clones alone and lacks a portion of them. This sample carries about 410,000 clones, 70% to 90% of them seen once, and the ten largest clones take around 2%. Specified treatment: some 19 received Ad26.COV2.S at low or high dose, single or two shots; 5 received placebo; per-sample allocation not given. Each sample was drawn 63 days after the first injection (of vaccine or placebo). The sample in question was peripheral blood, obtained in a trial of Ad26.COV2.S vaccine versus placebo. These receptors all come from a person aged 18-60 years who received the Ad26.COV2.S COVID-19 vaccine or a placebo.

The V call is TRBV27, the J call TRBJ2-1; 8 nucleotides line up with TRBD2. V shed 3 bases, J shed 5 bases, and the junction held 9 bases outside the gene matches. Germline V gene sequence: CDR1 MNHEY, CDR2 SMNVEV (reference sequence). The CDR3 is made up of 16 amino acids. The CDR3 reads CASSLGLGFSNNEQFF. CDR3 in DNA: TGTGCCAGCAGTTTGGGACTAGGGTTTTCCAACAATGAGCAGTTCTTC.

The gene calls are TRBV10-1 and TRBJ2-1; 14 nucleotides match TRBD2. The ends lost 8 bases at V and 0 bases at J; junction bases unmatched: 9. This CDR3 spans 18 amino acids. CDR1 and CDR2 (germline): WNHNN, SYGVQD (reference sequence). CDR3 sequence: CASAGTSGSVSSYNEQFF. The CDR3 DNA reads TGCGCCAGCGCGGGGACTAGCGGGAGCGTGTCCTCCTACAATGAGCAGTTCTTC.